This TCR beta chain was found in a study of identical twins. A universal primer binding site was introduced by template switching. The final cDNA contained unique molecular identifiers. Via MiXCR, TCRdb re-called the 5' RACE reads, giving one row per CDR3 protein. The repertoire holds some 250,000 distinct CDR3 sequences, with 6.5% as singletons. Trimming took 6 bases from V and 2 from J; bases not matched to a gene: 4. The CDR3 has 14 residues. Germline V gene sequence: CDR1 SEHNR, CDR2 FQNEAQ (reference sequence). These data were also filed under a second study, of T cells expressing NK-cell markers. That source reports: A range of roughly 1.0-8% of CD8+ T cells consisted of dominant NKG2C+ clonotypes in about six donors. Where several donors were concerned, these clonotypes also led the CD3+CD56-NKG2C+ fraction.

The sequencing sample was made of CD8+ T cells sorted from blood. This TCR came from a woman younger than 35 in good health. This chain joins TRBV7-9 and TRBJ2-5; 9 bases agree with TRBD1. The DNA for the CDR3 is TGTGCCAGCAGGGGGACAGGGTGGCAAGAGACCCAGTACTTC. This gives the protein CASRGTGWQETQYF.